One sample yielded the 23 T cell receptor beta chains listed below, sequenced in a study of OX40 agonist ivuxolimab in advanced cancers. Libraries were prepared by immunoSEQ multiplex PCR; TCRdb keeps only in-frame clonotypes and omits some of them. This sample has about 54,000 clones, with 80% to 95% found just once. The sequencing here drew on CD4+ or CD8+ T cells sorted from blood, taken in a trial of the OX40 agonist ivuxolimab. The origin of the receptors is an adult with an advanced solid tumor such as melanoma, head and neck, liver or kidney cancer.

With respect to this clone: Germline and junction disagree at one end, which may indicate a read error. J is TRBJ2-3 and V is TRBV13, with D perhaps being TRBD1 or TRBD2 (5 bases each). The germline gives CDR1 PRHDT, CDR2 FYEKMQ (reference sequence). The CDR3 length is 12 residues. For the CDR3, the DNA is TGTGCCAGCAGCCTGATGGGGGACGGTTTTCATTTT. Encoded protein: CASSLMGDGFHF.

The genes are TRBV4-1 and TRBJ2-7; the D gene is possibly TRBD2 (6 bases). Trimming pared 3 bases from V and 5 bases from J, leaving 20 bases between. This CDR3 is built from 16 residues. The germline V gene encodes CDR1 MGHRA and CDR2 YSYEKL. This chain's CDR3 is CASSQYGTDLGHEQYF. CDR3 nucleotide sequence: TGCGCCAGCAGCCAGTACGGGACTGACCTGGGGCACGAGCAGTACTTC.

V and J are TRBV7-8 and TRBJ1-1, with 8 nucleotides matching TRBD1. CDR1 SGHVS and CDR2 FQNEAQ come from the germline V gene. The length of the CDR3 is 14 residues. Trimming at V came to 2 bases and at J to 7 bases, leaving 6 bases not matched to a gene. DNA for the CDR3: TGTGCCAGCAGCTTACTGACAGGGGCCCATGAAGCTTTCTTT. It is translated as CASSLLTGAHEAFF.

The J gene is TRBJ1-2, the V gene TRBV27, with D possibly being TRBD1 (5 bases). Germline assignment: CDR1 MNHEY and CDR2 SMNVEV (reference sequence). The V end lost 4 bases, the J end lost 3 bases, and 18 bases lay between the germline ends. The CDR3 runs 16 residues. DNA of the CDR3: TGTGCCAGCAGTTCACGTCCTGTTGTACAGGACTATGGCTACACCTTC. It specifies CASSSRPVVQDYGYTF.

This chain joins TRBV6-6 and TRBJ1-1; TRBD1 might be the D (6 bases). Germline CDR1 is MNHNY and CDR2 is SVGAGI (reference sequence). The CDR3 has 12 residues. Trimming left V 10 bases short and J 4 bases short, with 13 bases between. CDR3: CAILRGGTEAFF. The CDR3 region has the DNA TGTGCCATCCTCAGGGGAGGCACTGAAGCTTTCTTT.

The V and J genes are TRBV27 and TRBJ1-1; TRBD1 matches at 10 bases. V trimming: 7 bases; J trimming: 5 bases; junction bases outside the gene matches: 4. CDR3 length equals 13 residues. Germline CDR1 MNHEY, CDR2 SMNVEV (reference sequence). CDR3 residues: CASKLDRGTEAFF. The CDR3 coding sequence is TGTGCCAGCAAGTTGGACAGGGGGACTGAAGCTTTCTTT.

The chain links TRBV25-1 to TRBJ1-1; unclear D gene. This CDR3 is built from 15 residues. Trimming shortened V by 1 base and J by 4 bases, and 13 bases separated the two germline ends. Germline V gives CDR1 MGHDK, CDR2 SYGVNS. The CDR3 DNA reads TGTGCCAGCAGTGAATCGCCCGGCGCCGGCACTGAAGCTTTCTTT. Protein sequence: CASSESPGAGTEAFF. Based on the CDR3 plus reference TRBV25-1 and TRBJ1-1, the full variable domain is EADIYQTPRYLVIGTGKKITLECSQTMGHDKMYWYQQDPGMELHLIHYSYGVNSTEKGDLSSESTVSRIRTEHFPLTLESARPSHTSQYLCASSESPGAGTEAFFGQGTRLTVV.

A note on this clone: Germline and junction disagree at one end, which may indicate a read error. In the same sample, other DNA sequences code for this CDR3. V usage is TRBV4-3 and J usage is TRBJ2-1; weak D call: TRBD2 (5 bases). Germline CDR1 reads LGHNA; CDR2 reads YSLEER. The CDR3 is 15 residues long. The CDR3 protein is CASSLDLTSYNEQFF. DNA of the CDR3: TGCGCCAGTAGCCTGGACTTAACCTCCTACAATGAGCAGTTCTTC.

CDR3 sequence (DNA): TGTGCCAGCACCAACCCCCGGACAGGGGAGCGAAAACTGTTTTTT. This encodes CASTNPRTGERKLFF. V and J are TRBV6-5 and TRBJ1-4; 9 nucleotides line up with TRBD1. Germline V lookup: CDR1 MNHEY, CDR2 SVGAGI. This CDR3 region has 15 residues. The J segment lost 10 bases and the V segment lost 7 bases, leaving 13 bases of the junction unmatched.

The chain has TRBV6-6 and TRBJ2-2; D not certain. The CDR3 is 13 residues long. Deletions cut 2 bases from V and 3 bases from J, with 4 bases between. In germline, CDR1 is MNHNY, CDR2 SVGAGI (reference sequence). CDR3: CASSYEYTGELFF. The CDR3 DNA sequence: TGTGCCAGCAGTTACGAGTACACCGGGGAGCTGTTTTTT.

This clone was detected once. This chain connects TRBV2 to TRBJ1-1; D is ambiguous. Germline lookup yields CDR1 SNHLY and CDR2 FYNNEI. CDR3 length: 11 residues. Trimming stripped 3 bases from V and 3 bases from J, with 2 bases between. In nucleotides, the CDR3 is TGTGCCAGCAGTGATTACACTGAAGCTTTCTTT. It encodes CASSDYTEAFF.

The chain is built from TRBV9 and TRBJ2-7, with 7 bases lining up with TRBD2. CDR1 SGDLS and CDR2 YYNGEE come from the germline V gene. The CDR3 spans 16 residues. With 0 bases clipped from V and 0 bases from J, the junction kept 6 bases outside the gene matches. The CDR3 sequence: CASSVDGGGVSYEQYF. In DNA, the CDR3 is TGTGCCAGCAGCGTAGACGGGGGAGGGGTCTCCTACGAGCAGTACTTC.

V gene TRBV4-1 combines with J gene TRBJ1-1; 8 nucleotides agree with TRBD1. This CDR3 region has 16 residues. CDR1 and CDR2 from the germline V gene are MGHRA and YSYEKL. Trimming took 0 bases from V and 4 from J; bases not matched to a gene: 7. The CDR3 coding sequence is TGCGCCAGCAGCCAAGAACCAGGACAGGGCGGCACTGAAGCTTTCTTT. This gives the protein CASSQEPGQGGTEAFF.

The J gene is TRBJ2-7, the V gene TRBV5-1; D possibly corresponds to TRBD1 (6 bases). The CDR3 is 14 residues long. CDR1 is SGHRS and CDR2 is YFSETQ in the germline V gene. V was pared by 4 bases and J by 2 bases, with 13 bases between. The CDR3 DNA follows: TGCGCCAGCAGCCTGACAGGTTCCACCTACGAGCAGTACTTC. As protein: CASSLTGSTYEQYF.

The V call is TRBV7-8, the J call TRBJ2-3, with D unclear. The CDR3 spans 14 residues. Germline CDR1 is SGHVS and CDR2 is FQNEAQ. V gave up 0 bases and J gave up 2 bases, with 6 bases separating them. Here the CDR3 reads CASSLATYTDTQYF. The CDR3 DNA sequence: TGTGCCAGCAGCTTAGCGACTTACACAGATACGCAGTATTTT. The full variable domain, with the rest looked up from reference TRBV7-8 and TRBJ2-3, is GAGVSQSPRYKVAKRGQDVALRCDPISGHVSLFWYQQALGQGPEFLTYFQNEAQLDKSGLPSDRFFAERPEGSVSTLKIQRTQQEDSAVYLCASSLATYTDTQYFGPGTRLTVL.

This rearrangement joins TRBV19 to TRBJ1-4; perhaps TRBD1 as D (6 bases). V lost 3 bases and J 8 bases, leaving 22 bases between the germline ends. Germline assignment: CDR1 LNHDA and CDR2 SQIVND (reference sequence). This CDR3 has 17 amino acids. The CDR3 DNA is TGTGCCAGTAGTATTGAGGTGCGGGGGGGCAGCGACGAAAAACTGTTTTTT. It yields the protein CASSIEVRGGSDEKLFF.

This chain uses TRBV27 with TRBJ2-2; D may be TRBD1 (6 bases). The CDR3 length is 13 residues. CDR1 is MNHEY, CDR2 SMNVEV, per germline (reference sequence). With 4 bases removed from V and 4 bases from J, the gap between germline ends came to 7 bases. The DNA of the CDR3 is TGTGCCAGCAGTTCGGACAGCACCGGGGAGCTGTTTTTT. It codes for CASSSDSTGELFF.

The chain links TRBV15 to TRBJ2-1; TRBD2 agrees at 7 bases. CDR3 size: 17 residues. J gave up 0 bases and V 2 bases, and 7 bases lay outside the gene matches. From germline, CDR1 is LNHNV and CDR2 YYDKDF (reference sequence). The CDR3 reads CATSRHGGESSYNEQFF. CDR3 coding DNA: TGTGCCACCAGCAGACATGGGGGGGAGAGCTCCTACAATGAGCAGTTCTTC.

CDR3 sequence reads: CASSQEFSGSSHGNEQFF. In DNA, the CDR3 is TGCGCCAGCAGCCAAGAGTTTAGCGGGAGCTCGCATGGCAATGAGCAGTTCTTC. The chain recombines TRBV4-3 with TRBJ2-1, with 9 bases fitting TRBD2. The CDR3 has 18 amino acids. Trimming took 0 bases from V and 6 from J; bases not matched to a gene: 12. Germline V gene data show CDR1 as LGHNA and CDR2 as YSLEER.

The chain has TRBV27 and TRBJ1-2, with D possibly TRBD1 on 5 matching bases. Trimming took off 3 bases at V and 5 bases at J, with 13 bases between the two ends. The CDR3 has 14 amino acids. Germline CDR1 and CDR2: MNHEY and SMNVEV (reference sequence). The CDR3 region has the DNA TGTGCCAGCAGTTTGGGGGGGTCTTCTTATGGCTACACCTTC. Its translation is CASSLGGSSYGYTF.

This clone was detected only once. This chain connects TRBV6-1 to TRBJ2-2; unclear D gene. From germline, CDR1 is MNHNS and CDR2 SASEGT. The V end lost 8 bases, the J end lost 5 bases, and 9 bases lay between the germline ends. The CDR3 loop spans 12 amino acids. This CDR3 is CASPLRTGELFF. The CDR3 nucleotides read TGTGCCAGCCCATTAAGGACCGGGGAGCTGTTTTTT.

V is TRBV7-9 and J is TRBJ2-7; D gene unclear. Germline CDR1 is SEHNR and CDR2 is FQNEAQ (reference sequence). There are 15 residues in the CDR3. The germline V and J ends were trimmed by 4 bases and 0 bases, with 13 bases remaining between them. The CDR3 DNA reads as TGTGCCAGCAGCTCCGCTCCGAGCAGCTCCTACGAGCAGTACTTC. The encoded protein is CASSSAPSSSYEQYF. The whole variable domain, filled in from reference TRBV7-9 and TRBJ2-7, reads DTGVSQNPRHKITKRGQNVTFRCDPISEHNRLYWYRQTLGQGPEFLTYFQNEAQLEKSRLLSDRFSAERPKGSFSTLEIQRTEQGDSAMYLCASSSAPSSSYEQYFGPGTRLTVT.

This chain uses TRBV15 with TRBJ2-1, with D maybe TRBD2 (6 bases). The length of the CDR3 is 17 residues. CDR1 LNHNV and CDR2 YYDKDF come from the germline V gene (reference sequence). The germline V and J ends were trimmed by 0 bases and 8 bases, with 20 bases remaining between them. The CDR3 here is CATSRDRNGGFGDEQFF. The CDR3 DNA reads TGTGCCACCAGCAGAGATCGGAACGGGGGTTTCGGGGATGAGCAGTTCTTC.